This T cell receptor beta chain was captured by sequencing in a study of blood T cell repertoires in COVID-19. Whole-study context: The study drew acute and convalescent COVID-19 samples from the United States, Italy and Spain.

Followed longitudinally, the Seattle patients had been enrolled during active infection. Source study methods: Amplifying reference gene primers gave estimates of nucleated cell counts. Data came from immunoSEQ multiplex PCR; TCRdb stores just in-frame clones and leaves some out. V and J calls and clone size are those listed in that table; D and trimming were worked out from the DNA. This sample has approximately 290,000 clones, with 90% to 95% found just once. The germline CDR1 and CDR2 sequences are SQVTM and ANQGSEA. J gave up 4 bases and V 4 bases, and 4 bases lay outside the gene matches. The CDR3 is 13 amino acids.

The chain has TRBV29-1 and TRBJ1-2; 9 nucleotides match TRBD1. Sequenced input: peripheral blood. The TCR originated in a woman aged 30 to 39 with COVID-19, enrolled during active disease. Here the CDR3 DNA reads TGCAGCGTTGTGACAGGGGGAGCCTATGGCTACACCTTC. Translating gives CSVVTGGAYGYTF.